Here is one T cell receptor (beta chain) with its context. Using immunoSEQ multiplex PCR, the repertoire was profiled, and TCRdb retains in-frame clones only, with some absent. Of around 300,000 clones in the sample, approximately 86% were seen once. The data originate from a study of blood T cell repertoires in COVID-19. V was clipped by 4 bases and J by 1 base; unmatched bases: 1. The CDR3 covers 14 residues. Per the germline V gene, CDR1 is MNHEY and CDR2 is SVGAGI. The chain combines TRBV6-5 with TRBJ1-5; 7 positions agree with TRBD1. Sequencing was performed on peripheral blood. This receptor was identified in a man aged 18 to 29 with active or convalescent COVID-19. The CDR3: CASSSGQSNQPQHF. The CDR3 DNA reads as TGTGCCAGCAGTTCGGGACAGAGCAATCAGCCCCAGCATTTT.